These 21 T cell receptor beta chains came from one sample sequenced in a study of metastatic and nonmetastatic thyroid tumors. Ahead of thyroid surgery, no patient had received treatment of any kind. TCRdb re-processed the PCR reads through MiXCR. The sample yields about 22,000 clones, roughly 36% seen once. What was sequenced was blood. These receptors were obtained from a male donor with papillary thyroid cancer or a benign thyroid nodule (not recorded which). Some clones in this sample may be carry-over from other donors' samples.

The sample holds a few counts of this clone. This rearrangement joins TRBV2 to TRBJ2-1; 9 bases line up with TRBD1. V shed 7 bases, J shed 2 bases, and the junction held 6 bases outside the gene matches. This CDR3 is 15 amino acids long. Germline values: CDR1 SNHLY, CDR2 FYNNEI. The CDR3 loop is CASMPGTGTYNEQFF. The DNA of the CDR3 is TGTGCCAGCATGCCCGGGACAGGGACCTACAATGAGCAGTTCTTC. Drawing the rest from reference TRBV2 and TRBJ2-1, the complete variable domain is EPEVTQTPSHQVTQMGQEVILRCVPISNHLYFYWYRQILGQKVEFLVSFYNNEISEKSEIFDDQFSVERPDGSNFTLKIRSTKLEDSAMYFCASMPGTGTYNEQFFGPGTRLTVL.

As DNA, the CDR3 is TGTGCCAGCAGCGTAGATTTCCGTGAAATGGACGAGCAGTACTTC. Amino acids: CASSVDFREMDEQYF. V usage is TRBV9 and J usage is TRBJ2-7; D unresolved. The CDR3 contains 15 residues. Germline CDR1 SGDLS, CDR2 YYNGEE. V lost 0 bases and J lost 5, with 15 bases in between.

In its sample, this clone is medium-sized (0.01 to 0.1%). The chain links TRBV20-1 to TRBJ2-1, with 7 bases that match TRBD2. Germline V CDR1 and CDR2: DFQATT, SNEGSKA (reference sequence). The ends lost 3 bases at V and 9 bases at J; junction bases unmatched: 8. This CDR3 region has 13 residues. CDR3 DNA sequence: TGCAGTGCTAGTCGCGGGAGAGTTCGTGAGCAGTTCTTC. Amino acids: CSASRGRVREQFF.

The CDR3 coding sequence is TGCAGTGCGTCGGTGGGCGGGAGGGAAGTGGACGAGCAGTACTTC. Translated, it gives CSASVGGREVDEQYF. The chain employs TRBV20-1 and TRBJ2-7, with 9 bases aligning to TRBD2. V lost 6 bases and J lost 5; bases outside the gene matches: 14. Germline CDR1 and CDR2: DFQATT and SNEGSKA (reference sequence). The CDR3 consists of 15 residues.

By proportion, this clone is medium-sized (0.01 to 0.1%). The V call is TRBV14, the J call TRBJ1-3, with D maybe TRBD1 (6 bases). Germline V gene lookup returns CDR1 SGHDN and CDR2 FVKESK. V was trimmed by 3 bases and J by 1 base, leaving 22 bases between them. There are 19 residues in the CDR3. CDR3 DNA: TGTGCCAGCAGCCAGTCGACAGGCCGCCTTATTACATCTGGAAACACCATATATTTT. This codes for CASSQSTGRLITSGNTIYF. Combining the CDR3 with reference TRBV14 and TRBJ1-3 gives the whole variable domain EAGVTQFPSHSVIEKGQTVTLRCDPISGHDNLYWYRRVMGKEIKFLLHFVKESKQDESGMPNNRFLAERTGGTYSTLKVQPAELEDSGVYFCASSQSTGRLITSGNTIYFGEGSWLTVV.

This clone appeared a few times. The chain recombines TRBV28 with TRBJ2-7, with D perhaps given as TRBD1 or TRBD2 (6 bases each). The CDR3 contains 13 residues. The ends were cut back, 10 bases at V and 5 bases at J, with 18 bases in the middle. Germline V lookup: CDR1 MDHEN, CDR2 SYDVKM. The CDR3 reads CATSRGDVNEQYF. CDR3 coding DNA: TGTGCCACCTCGAGGGGGGATGTTAACGAGCAGTACTTC.

This clone was detected a few times. The chain combines TRBV2 with TRBJ2-7; 7 bases match TRBD2. Trimming took 3 bases from V and 3 from J; bases not matched to a gene: 5. The CDR3 spans 14 residues. Germline assignment: CDR1 SNHLY and CDR2 FYNNEI. This chain's CDR3 is CASSDGGFGYEQYF. The CDR3 coding sequence is TGTGCCAGCAGTGACGGGGGGTTCGGCTACGAGCAGTACTTC. The whole variable domain, filled in from reference TRBV2 and TRBJ2-7, reads EPEVTQTPSHQVTQMGQEVILRCVPISNHLYFYWYRQILGQKVEFLVSFYNNEISEKSEIFDDQFSVERPDGSNFTLKIRSTKLEDSAMYFCASSDGGFGYEQYFGPGTRLTVT.

The V and J genes are TRBV4-1 and TRBJ2-1; weak D call: TRBD1 (5 bases). Between the trimmed V and J ends, which lost 0 bases and 1 base, there was a span of 10 bases. The CDR3 is 16 residues long. CDR1 and CDR2 from the germline V gene are MGHRA and YSYEKL. The chain's CDR3 is CASSQDTQGSYNEQFF. The CDR3 nucleotides read TGCGCCAGCAGCCAAGATACGCAGGGATCCTACAATGAGCAGTTCTTC.

The V gene is TRBV20-1, the J gene TRBJ2-3, with 8 positions matching TRBD1. The CDR3 covers 17 residues. V shed 3 bases and J 2 bases; nucleotides not matched to a gene: 13. Germline V gene lookup returns CDR1 DFQATT and CDR2 SNEGSKA (reference sequence). The CDR3 region has the DNA TGCAGTGCTAGGGAGGACTGGGACAGGTCGTCCACAGATACGCAGTATTTT. This translates into CSAREDWDRSSTDTQYF.

The chain couples TRBV20-1 to TRBJ1-1; D is undetermined. V dropped 6 bases and J dropped 0 bases, with 17 bases sitting between them. The CDR3 contains 15 residues. Germline V gene lookup returns CDR1 DFQATT and CDR2 SNEGSKA (reference sequence). The CDR3 DNA sequence: TGCAGTGCGGAGGCGGTGAAGGCCATGAACACTGAAGCTTTCTTT. Protein product: CSAEAVKAMNTEAFF.

In this sample, this clone turned up many times. V and J are TRBV29-1 and TRBJ1-2; TRBD1 aligns across 7 bases. The CDR3 covers 14 residues. V shed 3 bases and J 10 bases; nucleotides not matched to a gene: 14. Germline assignment: CDR1 SQVTM and CDR2 ANQGSEA. The CDR3 coding sequence is TGCAGCGTTGAGAAGCAGGGGGAGGATATGGACTACACCTTC. Translation: CSVEKQGEDMDYTF.

This clone rates as medium-sized (0.01 to 0.1%). The CDR3 loop is CATMNDRGGTGELFF. The CDR3 DNA reads TGTGCCACCATGAACGACAGGGGTGGCACCGGGGAGCTGTTTTTT. The chain employs TRBV24-1 and TRBJ2-2; TRBD1 matches at 8 bases. J was trimmed by 4 bases and V by 8 bases; bases with no gene match: 8. CDR3 length: 15 residues. Germline CDR1 KGHDR, CDR2 SFDVKD.

This clone was seen a few times. The rearrangement links TRBV20-1 to TRBJ2-7; perhaps TRBD2 as D (6 bases). The V and J ends lost 6 bases and 5 bases respectively, with 20 bases between them. The CDR3 extends over 14 amino acids. CDR1 is DFQATT and CDR2 is SNEGSKA in the germline V gene (reference sequence). CDR3 sequence reads: CSAAGGENQNEQYF. As DNA, the CDR3 is TGCAGTGCCGCCGGAGGGGAAAACCAGAACGAGCAGTACTTC.

The chain has TRBV18 and TRBJ1-2; D unclear. Trimming stripped 1 base from V and 4 bases from J, with 19 bases between. The CDR3 sequence is 17 residues long. Germline CDR1 is KGHSH and CDR2 is LQKENI. The CDR3 sequence is CASSPQGPAALPYGYTF. The CDR3 DNA sequence: TGTGCCAGCTCACCACAGGGTCCTGCCGCCCTCCCCTATGGCTACACCTTC.

V gene TRBV5-1 combines with J gene TRBJ2-3, with D perhaps being TRBD1 or TRBD2 (5 bases each). Germline CDR1 and CDR2: SGHRS and YFSETQ. The CDR3 spans 15 residues. V lost 7 bases, J lost 0 bases, and 15 bases lay in between. DNA of the CDR3: TGCGCCAGCGGTGAGGGGAGCCAGAGCACAGATACGCAGTATTTT. It translates to CASGEGSQSTDTQYF.

This rearrangement joins TRBV30 to TRBJ1-2; D gene uncertain. The germline V gene has CDR1 GTSNPN and CDR2 SVGIG (reference sequence). The CDR3 contains 11 residues. Trimming stripped 0 bases from V and 8 bases from J, with 7 bases between. The CDR3 is CAWSVRGGYTF. Written as DNA, the CDR3 is TGTGCCTGGAGTGTACGAGGAGGCTACACCTTC.

This clone was seen ten or more times. The gene calls are TRBV20-1 and TRBJ1-5; 10 bases match TRBD1. This CDR3 contains 15 residues. Germline values: CDR1 DFQATT, CDR2 SNEGSKA (reference sequence). After removal of 6 bases from V and 3 bases from J, the junction contained 8 bases not matched to a gene. The CDR3 DNA is TGCAGTGCCGACGGGACAGGGGATTCCAATCAGCCCCAGCATTTT. This codes for CSADGTGDSNQPQHF.

This clone was observed a few times. The rearrangement links TRBV28 to TRBJ1-1; D remains ambiguous. Germline values: CDR1 MDHEN, CDR2 SYDVKM. The CDR3 contains 14 residues. V was cut by 3 bases and J by 8 bases, with 16 bases left in between. The CDR3 here is CASSFLDPTYEAFF. The CDR3 DNA sequence: TGTGCCAGCAGTTTTCTCGACCCCACTTACGAAGCTTTCTTT.

This clone was recorded at least ten times. This chain uses TRBV29-1 with TRBJ2-2, with 10 bases aligning to TRBD1. The J segment lost 7 bases and the V segment lost 7 bases, leaving 6 bases of the junction unmatched. This CDR3 region has 13 residues. Germline CDR1 is SQVTM and CDR2 is ANQGSEA. CDR3 residues: CSGGQGGGGELFF. CDR3 DNA: TGCAGCGGTGGACAGGGGGGAGGCGGGGAGCTGTTTTTT.

V gene TRBV5-1 combines with J gene TRBJ1-1, with D possibly being TRBD1 (6 bases). Germline V gene data show CDR1 as SGHRS and CDR2 as YFSETQ. CDR3 length: 15 amino acids. Deletions cut 6 bases from V and 1 base from J, with 16 bases between. The CDR3 DNA sequence: TGCGCCAGCACCATCTTTGACAGGTCGAACACTGAAGCTTTCTTT. Amino acids: CASTIFDRSNTEAFF. Full variable domain (outside the CDR3, taken from reference TRBV5-1 and TRBJ1-1): KAGVTQTPRYLIKTRGQQVTLSCSPISGHRSVSWYQQTPGQGLQFLFEYFSETQRNKGNFPGRFSGRQFSNSRSEMNVSTLELGDSALYLCASTIFDRSNTEAFFGQGTRLTVV.

The table lists this clone with a count of one. J is TRBJ2-7 and V is TRBV4-2; TRBD2 is a possible D gene (5 bases). From germline, CDR1 is LGHNA and CDR2 YNFKEQ. V lost 4 bases to trimming and J lost 6 bases, with 16 bases between them. The CDR3 is made up of 14 amino acids. CDR3 in amino acids: CASSPVGRASEQYF. The CDR3 DNA reads TGTGCCAGCAGCCCAGTGGGGAGAGCGAGCGAGCAGTACTTC.